The 16 T cell receptor beta chains reported below all come from one sample, sequenced in a study of tumor-infiltrating lymphocytes in primary liver carcinoma. A primer matching the constant region was used to make TCR beta cDNA from around 550 ng of total RNA. ARM-PCR, slightly modified, supplied the TCR beta libraries through three nested multiplex PCR rounds. In the first two PCR rounds, TRBV1-TRBV30 forward primers were paired with a C-beta reverse primer, and each round lasted about 10 cycles. MiXCR, applied by TCRdb to the multiplex PCR reads, yields one record per CDR3 protein. This table has fewer than 400,000 distinct CDR3 sequences, less than 75% appearing once. The researchers obtained blood RNA from unsorted whole blood and also extracted germline DNA. Sequencing was performed on peripheral blood. The receptors stem from a man aged 35 to 55 with primary liver carcinoma and hepatitis B virus infection.

This chain uses TRBV4-1 with TRBJ2-7; D is uncertain. The CDR3 runs 14 residues. Trimming stripped 4 bases from V and 3 bases from J, with 13 bases between. Germline V CDR1 and CDR2: MGHRA, YSYEKL. For the CDR3, the DNA is TGCGCCAGCAGCCCTACTTACGCCGACTACGAGCAGTACTTC. This codes for CASSPTYADYEQYF.

Regarding this clonotype: Mismatch with germline at one junction end may stem from a read error. The rearrangement uses TRBV11-1 and TRBJ2-1; 13 positions agree with TRBD2. The CDR3 runs 16 residues. Germline V gene sequence: CDR1 SGHAT, CDR2 FQDESV (reference sequence). CDR3 sequence (DNA): TGTGTCAGCAGCCTGAGACTAGCGGGAGGCCTGAATGAGCAGTTCTTC. Protein product: CVSSLRLAGGLNEQFF.

V usage is TRBV12-3 or TRBV12-4 and J usage is TRBJ2-2; D is possibly TRBD1 (6 bases). Deletions cut 7 bases from V and 4 bases from J, with 16 bases between. The CDR3 is 15 residues long. The CDR3 bases are TGTGCCAGCAACACAGGGAGTATTAGCACCGGGGAGCTGTTTTTT. Its translation: CASNTGSISTGELFF.

This clonotype turned up a few times. A clone one base away is much larger, so this may be a read error. The chain employs TRBV12-3 or TRBV12-4 and TRBJ2-4; D unresolved. This CDR3 spans 12 amino acids. The CDR3 region is CVSSPSKNIQYF. CDR3 DNA sequence: TGTGTCAGCAGCCCAAGCAAAAACATTCAGTACTTC.

Comments on this clonotype: The junction differs from germline at one of its ends, possibly a read error. The J gene is TRBJ2-1, the V gene TRBV29-1; 7 nucleotides match TRBD2. Germline V gene lookup returns CDR1 SQVTM and CDR2 ANQGSEA. The CDR3 is made up of 14 amino acids. Here the CDR3 reads CSVEGGASYNERFF. In nucleotides, the CDR3 is TGCAGCGTTGAGGGAGGGGCGTCTTACAATGAGCGGTTCTTC.

Of note for this clonotype: A much larger clone is a single base away; this may be a read error. The chain combines TRBV28 with TRBJ2-7, with TRBD1 as a possible D gene (6 bases). This CDR3 contains 14 residues. Per germline, CDR1 MDHEN and CDR2 SYDVKM. CDR3 in amino acids: CTSTLGAFSYEQYF. CDR3 in DNA: TGTACCAGCACCTTGGGGGCGTTCTCCTACGAGCAGTACTTC.

This chain joins TRBV7-8 and TRBJ1-5; a weak D match, TRBD1 (6 bases). The CDR3 extends over 16 amino acids. CDR1 is SGHVS and CDR2 is FQNEAQ in the germline V gene. Deletions cut 5 bases from V and 2 bases from J, with 16 bases between. This chain's CDR3 is CASSLVTNRGNQPQHF. The CDR3 nucleotides read TGTGCCAGCAGCCTCGTGACGAACAGGGGCAATCAGCCCCAGCATTTT.

The chain combines TRBV24-1 with TRBJ2-3; 7 bases fit TRBD2. There are 14 residues in the CDR3. The germline CDR1 and CDR2 sequences are KGHDR and SFDVKD. The V and J ends lost 5 bases and 3 bases, in that order; junction bases with no gene match: 4. CDR3: CATSASGGTDTQYF. CDR3 sequence (DNA): TGTGCCACCAGTGCCTCGGGAGGAACAGATACGCAGTATTTT.

In its sample, this clonotype was seen many times. The V gene is TRBV4-1, the J gene TRBJ1-4; TRBD1 is a possible D gene (6 bases). V gave up 3 bases and J gave up 4 bases, with 12 bases separating them. This CDR3 comprises 15 residues. Germline V gives CDR1 MGHRA, CDR2 YSYEKL. CDR3 in amino acids: CASSHTPQGNEKLFF. DNA for the CDR3: TGCGCCAGCAGCCACACACCACAGGGTAATGAAAAACTGTTTTTT.

V gene TRBV28 combines with J gene TRBJ1-1, with D possibly matching TRBD1 (6 bases). V lost 8 bases to trimming and J lost 1 base, with 8 bases between them. Germline values: CDR1 MDHEN, CDR2 SYDVKM. The CDR3 is 12 amino acids. The CDR3 here is CASRDTNTEAFF. The CDR3 DNA is TGTGCCAGCCGGGACACGAACACTGAAGCTTTCTTT.

Of note for this clonotype: Since a much larger clone is just one base distant, this may be a read error. The rearrangement links TRBV10-1 to TRBJ2-6, with a tentative D call TRBD1 (6 bases). The V gene's germline CDR1 is WNHNN and CDR2 SYGVQD (reference sequence). This CDR3 has 16 amino acids. The CDR3: CACSERAGVGANVLTF. The DNA of the CDR3 is TGCGCCTGCAGTGAGAGGGCAGGGGTCGGGGCCAACGTCCTGACTTTC.

This sequence joins TRBV11-3 and TRBJ2-1, with TRBD2 identical over 10 bases. The CDR3 loop spans 16 amino acids. After removal of 1 base from V and 9 bases from J, the junction contained 9 bases not matched to a gene. CDR1 is SGHNT, CDR2 YENEEA, per germline. The chain's CDR3 is CASSLGLLAGDCEQFF. The CDR3 DNA follows: TGTGCCAGCAGCTTAGGGCTGCTAGCGGGAGATTGTGAGCAGTTCTTC.

About this clonotype: A much larger clone is a single base away; this may be a read error. The V gene is TRBV6-1, the J gene TRBJ2-1; the D gene could be TRBD1 or TRBD2 (5 bases each). CDR1 and CDR2 (germline): MNHNS, SASEGT. V was shortened by 3 bases and J by 12 bases, with 9 bases between the two germline ends. The CDR3 length is 11 residues. The CDR3 bases are TGTGCCAGCAGTGAGGGGGTTGCGCAGTTCTTC. It encodes CASSEGVAQFF.

To note about this clonotype: A much larger clone differs from this one at a single base, so this may be a read error. The chain recombines TRBV29-1 with TRBJ2-1; unclear D gene. This CDR3 is built from 10 residues. CDR1 and CDR2 (germline): SQVTM, ANQGSEA. Here the CDR3 DNA reads TGCAACGTTGAACGGAATGAGCAGTTCTTC. Protein product: CNVERNEQFF.

Remarks on this clonotype: Because it lacks the conserved phenylalanine or tryptophan at the end, this CDR3 is likely a read error. This CDR3 reads CAGIPRAMGNEQYI. The CDR3 coding sequence is TGTGCCGGCATCCCCAGGGCCATGGGGAACGAGCAGTACATC. The chain has TRBV11-2 and TRBJ2-7, with TRBD1 as a possible D gene (5 bases). V was clipped by 11 bases and J by 5 bases, with 22 bases between them. Germline V gives CDR1 SGHAT, CDR2 FQNNGV. This CDR3 has 14 residues.

Details on this clonotype: A read error may account for a junction end that differs from germline. The chain recombines TRBV11-2 with TRBJ1-2, with 10 bases fitting TRBD1. Germline lookup yields CDR1 SGHAT and CDR2 FQNNGV. This CDR3 is built from 14 residues. CDR3 sequence (DNA): TGTACCAGCAGCTTGACAGGGGGCGACTATGACTACACCTTC. This codes for CTSSLTGGDYDYTF.